This T cell receptor beta chain is drawn from a study of blood T cell dynamics during melanoma immunotherapy. Clones were read by immunoSEQ multiplex PCR, and TCRdb kept only the in-frame ones, dropping some. The data show around 1,400 clones, 85% to 90% seen once. Stated time point: pre-treatment baseline. Germline-derived CDR1 and CDR2 are SNHLY and FYNNEI. With 5 bases clipped from V and 0 bases from J, the junction kept 13 bases outside the gene matches. The CDR3 has 19 residues. The chain links TRBV2 to TRBJ2-3; 11 bases are shared with TRBD2. This sequence originates from a human donor with melanoma. The sequences come from effector memory CD8+ T cells from blood, collected from a patient treated with checkpoint blockade. The CDR3 here is CASSPPPGTSGFSTDTQYF. In nucleotides, the CDR3 is TGTGCCAGCAGTCCCCCCCCCGGGACTAGCGGATTTAGCACAGATACGCAGTATTTT.